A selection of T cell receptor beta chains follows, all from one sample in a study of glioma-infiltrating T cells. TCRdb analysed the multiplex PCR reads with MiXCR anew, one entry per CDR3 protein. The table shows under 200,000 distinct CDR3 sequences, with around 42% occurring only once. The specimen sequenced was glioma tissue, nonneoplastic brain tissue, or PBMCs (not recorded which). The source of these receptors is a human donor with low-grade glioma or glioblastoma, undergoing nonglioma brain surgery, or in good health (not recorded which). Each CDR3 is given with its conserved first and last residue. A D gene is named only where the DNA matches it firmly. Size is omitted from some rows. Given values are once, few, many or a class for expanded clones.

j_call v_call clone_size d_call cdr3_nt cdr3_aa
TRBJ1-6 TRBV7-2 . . TGTGCCAGCAGCCCCACCCTGGGCGGGGGGTCATCACCCCTCCACTTT CASSPTLGGGSSPLHF
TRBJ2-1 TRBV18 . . TGTGCCAGCTCACCACGCCCGTCGGGGCCTTCCTACAATGAGAAGTTCTTC CASSPRPSGPSYNEKFF
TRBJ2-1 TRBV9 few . TGTGCCAGCAGCGTAGCGGGCTCAGGCCCTGAGCAGTTCTTC CASSVAGSGPEQFF
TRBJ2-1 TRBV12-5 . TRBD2 TGTGCTAGTGGTTTGGTCCCCGATGGGACTAGCTCTTCCGGGGAGCAGTTCTTC CASGLVPDGTSSSGEQFF
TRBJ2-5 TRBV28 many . TGTGCCAGCAGTGGGCAGGGGTACCAAGAGACCCAGTACTTC CASSGQGYQETQYF
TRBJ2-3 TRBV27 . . TGTGCCAGCAGTTACGGGGCTAAAGATACGCAGTATTTT CASSYGAKDTQYF
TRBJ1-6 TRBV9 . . TGTGCCAGCAGCAGTCGACAGAATTCACCCCTCCACTTT CASSSRQNSPLHF
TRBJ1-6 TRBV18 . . TGTGCCAGCTCCCCTTCGGCCTATAATTCACCCCTCCACTTT CASSPSAYNSPLHF
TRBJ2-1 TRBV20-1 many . TGCAGTGCTAGATTGAATCCAAGGCTGGCTACAAAGCTATACAATGAGCAGTTCTTC CSARLNPRLATKLYNEQFF
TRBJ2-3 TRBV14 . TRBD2 TGTGCCAGAAGCCGGGGACTAGAGGTAGATACGCAGTATTTT CARSRGLEVDTQYF
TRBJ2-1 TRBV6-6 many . TGTGCCAGCAGTTACTCTCCGGGTTTACAGTTCTTC CASSYSPGLQFF
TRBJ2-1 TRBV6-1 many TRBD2 TGTGCCAGCAGTTCTGGACTAGCGGGATTGGACGGCAATGAGCAGTTCTTC CASSSGLAGLDGNEQFF
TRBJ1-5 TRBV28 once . TGTGCCAGCACCGCTTCGGGGTTAGGCGATCAGCCACAGCATTTT CASTASGLGDQPQHF
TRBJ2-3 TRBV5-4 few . TGTGCCAGCAGCTTGTCATTCGGGCCCACAGATACGCAGTATTTT CASSLSFGPTDTQYF
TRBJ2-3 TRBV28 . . TGTGCCAGCAGACAGACAGCGGATACGCAGTATTTT CASRQTADTQYF
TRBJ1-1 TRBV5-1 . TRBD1 TGCGCCAGCAGCCGCCGACAGGGGGCGGACACTGAAGCTTTCTTT CASSRRQGADTEAFF
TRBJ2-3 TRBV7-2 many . TGTGCCAGCAGCTTCCCTCCATTAACGGGATATGAGACAGATACGCAGTATTTT CASSFPPLTGYETDTQYF
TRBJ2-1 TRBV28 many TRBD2 TGTGCCAGCACGAAGGCTAGCGGGTGGAATGAGCAGTTCTTC CASTKASGWNEQFF
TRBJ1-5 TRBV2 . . TGTGCCAGCAGTGAAATTGTCAATCAGTCCCAGCATTTT CASSEIVNQSQHF
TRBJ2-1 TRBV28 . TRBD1 TGTGCCAGCAGTCCAGGGCTGGTAGGGGGCTTACCCTCCTACAATGAGCAGTTCTTC CASSPGLVGGLPSYNEQFF
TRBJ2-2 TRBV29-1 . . TGCAGCGTTGGTAGGGGCGAGGTCACCGGGGAGCTGTTTTTT CSVGRGEVTGELFF
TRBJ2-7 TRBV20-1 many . TGCAGTGCTAGCGGCGCGGAGGCCGGTGAGCAGTACTTC CSASGAEAGEQYF
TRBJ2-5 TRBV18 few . TGTGCCAGCTCACCAATCAGTAAAGAGACCCAGTACTTC CASSPISKETQYF
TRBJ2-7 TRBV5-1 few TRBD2 TGCGCCAGCAGCCTGACGGGACCCCGGGAGGCCGAGCAGTACTTC CASSLTGPREAEQYF
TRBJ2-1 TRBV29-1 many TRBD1 TGCAGCGTTGCCCCACCGGGACAGGCGGACAATGAGCAGTTCTTC CSVAPPGQADNEQFF
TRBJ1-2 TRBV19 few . TGTGCCAGTACCTCTCAAGGGAGAAACTATGGCTACACCTTC CASTSQGRNYGYTF
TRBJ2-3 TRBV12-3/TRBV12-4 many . TGTGCCAGCAGTTTGACAGCTAGCACAGATACGCAGTATTTT CASSLTASTDTQYF
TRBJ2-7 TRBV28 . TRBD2 TGTGCCAGCAGTTTAACACTAGCGGGAGGGCCAGAAAAGTACTTC CASSLTLAGGPEKYF
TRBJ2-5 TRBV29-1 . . TGCAGCGTTGAAGGGGCGCCGACCCAGTACTTC CSVEGAPTQYF
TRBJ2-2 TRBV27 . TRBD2 TGTGCCAGAAGACGACTAGCGGTTCACACCGGGGAGATGTTTTTT CARRRLAVHTGEMFF
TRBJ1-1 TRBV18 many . TGTGCCAGCTCACCACGCATACAGAACACTGAAGCTTTCTTT CASSPRIQNTEAFF
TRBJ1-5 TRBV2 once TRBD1 TGTGCCAGCAGGGGGACAGGCGTTAATCAGCCCAAGCATTTT CASRGTGVNQPKHF
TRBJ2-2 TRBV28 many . TGTGCCAGCAGTTTGACGGGCGATATGTCCGGGGAGCTGTTTTTT CASSLTGDMSGELFF
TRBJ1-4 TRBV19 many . TGTGCCACGGCACCGGGACCGACTAATGAAAAACTGTTTTTT CATAPGPTNEKLFF
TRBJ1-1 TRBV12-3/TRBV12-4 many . TGTGCCAGCAGCTGGTCGTCGGGGGTGAGAACTGAAGCTTTCTTT CASSWSSGVRTEAFF
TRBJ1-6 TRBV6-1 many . TGTGCCAGCAGTGAATTTCCCAGTGAGAGTAATTCACCCCTCCACTTT CASSEFPSESNSPLHF
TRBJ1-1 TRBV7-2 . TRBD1 TGTGCCAGCAGCTTGAAGACAGGGAGCACTAAAGCTTTCTTT CASSLKTGSTKAFF
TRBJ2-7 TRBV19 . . TGTGCCAGTAGTATACGGTCTTCGGAGCAGTACTTC CASSIRSSEQYF
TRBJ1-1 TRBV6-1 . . TGTGCCAGCAATCCGTCGGACAGCTTGAACACTGAAGCTTTCTTT CASNPSDSLNTEAFF
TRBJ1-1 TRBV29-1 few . TGCAGCGTTGAAGTGAACACTGAAGCTTTCTTT CSVEVNTEAFF
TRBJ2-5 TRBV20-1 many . TGCAGTGCGCAGGTCGGGGGCCACATCCAAGAGACCCAGTACTTC CSAQVGGHIQETQYF
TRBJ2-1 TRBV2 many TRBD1 TGTGCCAGCAGTTACCGGGACAGGATGAATGAGCAGTTCTTC CASSYRDRMNEQFF
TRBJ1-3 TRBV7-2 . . TGTGCCAGAAGCCCATACTCTGGAAACACCATATATTTT CARSPYSGNTIYF
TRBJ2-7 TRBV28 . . TGTGCCAGCAGTTTCAAGGGTATGGGGAACGAGCAGTACTTC CASSFKGMGNEQYF
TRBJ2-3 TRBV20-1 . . TGCAGTGCTAGACCTTTCCAGAATAGACAGGCGCGAGATACGCAGTATTTT CSARPFQNRQARDTQYF
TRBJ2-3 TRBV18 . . TGTGCCAGCTCACCGGAATCAGATACGCAGTATTTT CASSPESDTQYF
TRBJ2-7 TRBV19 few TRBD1 TGTGCCAGTAGCAGATCCGGGACAGGGGTGAACGAGCAGTACTTC CASSRSGTGVNEQYF
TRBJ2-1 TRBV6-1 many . TGTGCCAGCAGCGTGACTAGTTCCAACAATGAGCAGTTCTTC CASSVTSSNNEQFF
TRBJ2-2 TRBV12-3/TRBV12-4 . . TGTGCCAGCAGCCCTCCCGGGGAGCTGTTTTTT CASSPPGELFF
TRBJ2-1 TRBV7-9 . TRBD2 TGTGCCAGCAGCTTTAGACTAGCGGTCGAGCATGAGCAGTTCTTC CASSFRLAVEHEQFF